This entry lists 15 T cell receptor beta chains sequenced from one sample in a study of blood T cells in healthy people across ages. A sample-barcoded 5' primer and a J-beta primer mix were used in a second PCR of roughly 6 to 12 cycles. TCRdb recomputed calls from the 5' RACE reads with MiXCR, one row per CDR3 protein. Of around 1,000,000 distinct CDR3 sequences in the sample, under 30% were seen once. The same data also contributed to another study, on T cells of mothers and their children.

The specimen was blood. These receptors were obtained from a girl between 2 and 10 years old in good health.

The rearrangement joins TRBV5-1 to TRBJ2-5; 8 nucleotides agree with TRBD1. CDR1 is SGHRS and CDR2 is YFSETQ in the germline V gene. Trimming cost V 0 bases and J 5 bases; bases outside gene matches: 6. This CDR3 comprises 15 residues. In DNA form, the CDR3 reads TGCGCCAGCAGCTTGGCCATTGGACAGGGCGAGACCCAGTACTTC. Protein: CASSLAIGQGETQYF.

The chain employs TRBV7-9 and TRBJ1-1, with D possibly TRBD1 on 6 matching bases. V lost 6 bases to trimming and J lost 8 bases, with 13 bases between them. The germline V gene has CDR1 SEHNR and CDR2 FQNEAQ (reference sequence). The CDR3 contains 12 residues. The CDR3 here is CASRSTGIEAFF. The CDR3 coding sequence is TGTGCCAGCAGATCAACAGGGATCGAAGCTTTCTTT.

This clonotype has a handful of counts. The chain recombines TRBV4-2 with TRBJ2-3; D remains ambiguous. Trimming left V 6 bases short and J 0 bases short, with 10 bases between. The germline V gene encodes CDR1 LGHNA and CDR2 YNFKEQ. The CDR3 is 14 amino acids. CDR3 DNA sequence: TGTGCCAGCAGTCTCGATTATAGCACAGATACGCAGTATTTT. Protein sequence: CASSLDYSTDTQYF.

This chain uses TRBV28 with TRBJ2-5; 7 bases fit TRBD2. V dropped 11 bases and J dropped 2; count of bases not matched to a gene: 8. This CDR3 region has 13 residues. The germline gives CDR1 MDHEN, CDR2 SYDVKM. This chain's CDR3 is CAAGGGIQETQYF. CDR3 sequence (DNA): TGTGCCGCCGGCGGGGGTATACAAGAGACCCAGTACTTC.

The sample holds many counts of this clonotype. This chain links TRBV7-2 with TRBJ2-1; D gene uncertain. The germline gives CDR1 SGHTA, CDR2 FQGNSA. The germline V and J ends were trimmed by 2 bases and 0 bases, with 5 bases remaining between them. This CDR3 spans 14 amino acids. The CDR3 nucleotides read TGTGCCAGCAGCTTACCGAGCTCCTACAATGAGCAGTTCTTC. Its protein product is CASSLPSSYNEQFF.

This chain joins TRBV9 and TRBJ2-1, with TRBD2 matching over 10 bases. CDR3 length: 15 residues. With 4 bases clipped from V and 2 bases from J, the junction kept 3 bases outside the gene matches. The germline V gene encodes CDR1 SGDLS and CDR2 YYNGEE. CDR3 sequence (DNA): TGTGCCAGCAGCCAAACTAGCGGGGCCTACAATGAGCAGTTCTTC. This encodes CASSQTSGAYNEQFF.

The CDR3 DNA is TGTGCCAGCGAAGGTACAGTGGGGGTCTACGAGCAGTACTTC. Its translation: CASEGTVGVYEQYF. The rearrangement joins TRBV6-2 or TRBV6-3 to TRBJ2-7; the D call may be TRBD1 or TRBD2 (5 bases each). Germline V gives CDR1 MNHEY, CDR2 SVGEGT. Trimming left V 8 bases short and J 3 bases short, with 17 bases between. This CDR3 is 14 amino acids long.

This chain uses TRBV10-2 with TRBJ2-2; a possible D gene is TRBD2 (6 bases). This CDR3 contains 13 residues. The V end was cut by 8 bases, the J end by 6 bases, with 13 bases between. CDR1 and CDR2 from the germline V gene are WSHSY and SAAADI. The chain's CDR3 is CASEYGGAGELFF. The CDR3 DNA reads as TGCGCCAGCGAATACGGAGGGGCCGGGGAGCTGTTTTTT.

This clonotype was found a few times. This chain uses TRBV4-1 with TRBJ2-3, with 10 bases that match TRBD2. J was trimmed by 3 bases and V by 0 bases; bases with no gene match: 9. CDR1 is MGHRA, CDR2 YSYEKL, per germline. This CDR3 is 18 amino acids long. CDR3 sequence: CASSQDETGLAATDTQYF. CDR3 in DNA: TGCGCCAGCAGCCAAGATGAGACCGGACTAGCGGCGACAGATACGCAGTATTTT.

The chain is built from TRBV12-3 or TRBV12-4 and TRBJ2-5; the match to TRBD2 covers 16 bases. The ends lost 4 bases at V and 11 bases at J; junction bases unmatched: 4. The CDR3 has 14 amino acids. The CDR3 here is CASSSGTSGGEQYF. Here the CDR3 DNA reads TGTGCCAGCAGTTCGGGGACTAGCGGGGGGGAGCAGTACTTC.

This clonotype appeared once. The J gene is TRBJ1-3, the V gene TRBV4-1; D is unresolved. V lost 4 bases and J 4 bases, leaving 17 bases between the germline ends. The CDR3 runs 16 residues. The V gene's germline CDR1 is MGHRA and CDR2 YSYEKL. The CDR3, as DNA: TGCGCCAGCAGCCTCGTTTCAGCCGAGGGCGGAAACACCATATATTTT. Translation: CASSLVSAEGGNTIYF.

A remark on this clonotype: A read error may account for a junction end that differs from germline. The rearrangement links TRBV5-1 to TRBJ2-5; no firm D call. The germline V gene has CDR1 SGHRS and CDR2 YFSETQ. This CDR3 has 8 residues. CDR3 bases: TGCGCCAGCAGCTCCATCAACTTC. This gives the protein CASSSINF.

This clonotype has a handful of counts. The J gene is TRBJ2-5, the V gene TRBV7-8; D remains ambiguous. The end of the DNA aligns better with TRBJ2-7, so the J call may be wrong. CDR1 is SGHVS, CDR2 FQNEAQ, per germline. The CDR3 is made up of 10 amino acids. In nucleotides, the CDR3 is TGTGCCAGCAGCTCTCACGAGCAGTACTTC. Protein product: CASSSHEQYF.

This clonotype has ten or more counts. The chain uses TRBV18 and TRBJ2-5; D may be TRBD1 (6 bases). CDR3 length equals 13 residues. Germline V gives CDR1 KGHSH, CDR2 LQKENI. The V end lost 8 bases, the J end lost 3 bases, and 13 bases lay between the germline ends. The CDR3, as DNA: TGTGCCAGCAGTCCCCCAGGGGAAGAGACCCAGTACTTC. Amino acids: CASSPPGEETQYF.

The V gene is TRBV4-1, the J gene TRBJ2-1; D not certain. This CDR3 is built from 16 residues. Per germline, CDR1 MGHRA and CDR2 YSYEKL. Trimming stripped 5 bases from V and 0 bases from J, with 14 bases between. In nucleotides, the CDR3 is TGCGCCAGCAGCTCTGAGGCTCTTAGCTCCTACAATGAGCAGTTCTTC. This encodes CASSSEALSSYNEQFF.